Below, one T cell receptor (beta chain) is given with its context. Assay used: immunoSEQ multiplex PCR; TCRdb lists only in-frame clones, some missing. The repertoire holds 60,000 to 90,000 clones, with 80% to 95% as singletons. The data stem from a study of T cell changes during pregnancy in multiple sclerosis. The CDR3 spans 14 residues. Looked up from germline, CDR1 is SGHRS and CDR2 is YFSETQ. V lost 4 bases to trimming and J lost 0 bases; unmatched junction nucleotides: 2. Sequenced here: peripheral blood, sampled in the first trimester of pregnancy. The TCR was taken from a female donor in good health, enrolled as a control in a pregnancy study. The chain has TRBV5-1 and TRBJ1-2; 8 nucleotides line up with TRBD1. DNA for the CDR3: TGCGCCAGCAGCCGGGACAGGCCTAACTATGGCTACACCTTC. It encodes CASSRDRPNYGYTF.